This T cell receptor beta chain was found in a study of control samples from healthy donors and cancer patients. The method was immunoSEQ multiplex PCR; TCRdb's version includes in-frame clones alone and lacks a portion of them. The sample includes around 120,000 clones, approximately 94% seen only once; the top ten take 3.6%. With 1 base removed from V and 0 bases from J, the gap between germline ends came to 12 bases. The germline gives CDR1 MNHNS, CDR2 SASEGT. This CDR3 region has 16 residues. The sequenced sample consisted of blood. The sequence came from a man aged 25 to 45 in good health. This chain uses TRBV6-1 with TRBJ1-1, with a tentative D call TRBD1 (6 bases). This CDR3 reads CASSEVGRGVNTEAFF. CDR3 DNA: TGTGCCAGCAGTGAAGTGGGTAGGGGGGTGAACACTGAAGCTTTCTTT.